These T cell receptor beta chains were read from a single sample in a study of blood T cell repertoires in COVID-19. The protocol was immunoSEQ multiplex PCR, while the TCRdb copy is restricted to in-frame clones and leaves out a portion. The data contain about 180,000 clones, more than 85% of them singletons. The sample comprised peripheral blood. These receptors originate from a woman aged 25 to 45 with active or convalescent COVID-19. Each CDR3 is given with its conserved first and last residue. Clone sizes are given selectively: once, few, many, or a class where the clone is expanded.

cdr3_aa j_call clone_size v_call
CASSQGGPSSGNTIYF TRBJ1-3 . TRBV14
CASSRMDTNTGELFF TRBJ2-2 . TRBV5-6
CASSTLAGGPVEQYF TRBJ2-7 . TRBV7-2
CAWRLGPTEAFF TRBJ1-1 . TRBV30
CASSPWGQGDNEQFF TRBJ2-1 . TRBV9
CASSHHGLAGGRPEQYF TRBJ2-7 . TRBV14
CASSITPGGNEQFF TRBJ2-1 . TRBV19
CATGQGITGELFF TRBJ2-2 . TRBV6-5
CASRMGLAGPYEQYF TRBJ2-7 . TRBV5-1
CASSTPAGTLFSYEQYF TRBJ2-7 . TRBV19
CASSLDRAYNEQFF TRBJ2-1 . TRBV19
CASSSGTYGYTF TRBJ1-2 . TRBV5-6
CASSPDREPPYEQYF TRBJ2-7 . TRBV28
CASNREGQGRTEAFF TRBJ1-1 . TRBV27
CASSLSLHGTVNSGANVLTF TRBJ2-6 . TRBV6-6
CASTSDGQGIAPLHF TRBJ1-6 once TRBV6-5
CAWSAGQSNEKLFF TRBJ1-4 . TRBV30
CATSDSGTGGETQYF TRBJ2-5 . TRBV24-1
CATYVEYTQYF TRBJ2-3 . TRBV24-1
CSVAGEWYEQYF TRBJ2-7 . TRBV29-1
CASRDDWRNEQFF TRBJ2-1 . TRBV19
CASSLAGTGLATNEKLFF TRBJ1-4 . TRBV7-9
CASSVGADNQPQHF TRBJ1-5 . TRBV6-4
CASSLAPDQPQHF TRBJ1-5 . TRBV5-1
CASSWGGAGFASTDTQYF TRBJ2-3 . TRBV5-8
CSVETGVYGYTF TRBJ1-2 . TRBV29-1
CATSRVRAGGQPQHF TRBJ1-5 . TRBV15
CASSLGQGMNSPLHF TRBJ1-6 . TRBV5-6
CASSLSGQTYEQYF TRBJ2-7 . TRBV5-1
CASYPTGDYGYTF TRBJ1-2 . TRBV6-5
CASIQGAYGSYNEQFF TRBJ2-1 . TRBV21-1
CASSYEGQGYNQPQHF TRBJ1-5 . TRBV6-5